This T cell receptor (beta chain) comes out of a study of OX40 agonist ivuxolimab in advanced cancers. About the study: Patients were dosed intravenously with ivuxolimab at 0.01 to 10 mg/kg every 2 weeks.

Trimming took 5 bases from V and 7 from J, leaving 11 bases between them. The CDR3 consists of 12 residues. From germline, CDR1 is SGHTA and CDR2 FQGNSA. TCRdb's table, derived via immunoSEQ multiplex PCR, lists solely in-frame clones and lacks some. The table records more than 45,000 clones, 82% of them present only once. This TCR derives from an adult with an advanced solid tumor such as melanoma, head and neck, liver or kidney cancer. The source material was CD4+ or CD8+ T cells sorted from blood, sampled in a trial of the OX40 agonist ivuxolimab. The V call is TRBV7-2, the J call TRBJ1-1; D is ambiguous. The CDR3 is CASSPRHYEAFF. Here the CDR3 DNA reads TGTGCCAGCAGCCCTCGACACTATGAAGCTTTCTTT.